Below, 22 T cell receptor beta chains from the same sample are listed, as sequenced in a study of blood T cell repertoires in COVID-19. The assay was immunoSEQ multiplex PCR, and TCRdb's table has in-frame clones only and misses some. This sample has 150,000 to 200,000 clones, with roughly 91% found just once. Source material: peripheral blood. These receptors originate from a man aged 35 to 55 with active or convalescent COVID-19.

V gene TRBV2 combines with J gene TRBJ1-2; D perhaps matches TRBD1 (6 bases). The germline CDR1 and CDR2 sequences are SNHLY and FYNNEI. The CDR3 spans 13 residues. V was trimmed by 2 bases and J by 9 bases, leaving 13 bases between them. The CDR3 sequence: CASSELGGSSYTF. CDR3 coding DNA: TGTGCCAGCAGTGAACTTGGGGGCTCCAGCTACACCTTC.

The chain has TRBV19 and TRBJ2-1, with D unclear. The V gene's germline CDR1 is LNHDA and CDR2 SQIVND (reference sequence). V was shortened by 0 bases and J by 9 bases, with 12 bases between the two germline ends. The CDR3 covers 14 residues. CDR3: CASSIDRFESEQFF. CDR3 sequence (DNA): TGTGCCAGTAGTATAGATCGATTCGAGTCTGAGCAGTTCTTC.

V and J are TRBV4-3 and TRBJ2-5; 11 bases map to TRBD2. This CDR3 is 16 amino acids long. V lost 0 bases and J lost 4; bases outside the gene matches: 4. Germline-derived CDR1 and CDR2 are LGHNA and YSLEER. The CDR3 is CASSQEGSGGAETQYF. CDR3 DNA sequence: TGCGCCAGCAGCCAAGAGGGTAGCGGGGGGGCAGAGACCCAGTACTTC.

For the CDR3, the DNA is TGCGCCAGCAGCCAAGATCGGGGAGAGACCCAGTACTTC. Its protein product is CASSQDRGETQYF. The gene calls are TRBV4-3 and TRBJ2-5; perhaps TRBD2 as D (5 bases). The CDR3 spans 13 residues. Trimming shortened V by 0 bases and J by 4 bases, and 6 bases separated the two germline ends. CDR1 LGHNA and CDR2 YSLEER come from the germline V gene.

This sequence joins TRBV7-8 and TRBJ1-5, with 8 positions matching TRBD1. The CDR3 totals 15 residues. Trimming took 5 bases from V and 11 from J; bases not matched to a gene: 14. Germline V lookup: CDR1 SGHVS, CDR2 FQNEAQ. CDR3 nucleotides: TGTGCCAGCAGCCACGGACAGGGTGTATCTAGGGCCCAGCATTTT. As protein: CASSHGQGVSRAQHF.

The chain carries TRBV6-2 or TRBV6-3 and TRBJ2-1; perhaps TRBD2 as D (5 bases). Deletions cut 2 bases from V and 3 bases from J, with 23 bases between. The CDR3 covers 19 residues. The germline gives CDR1 MNHEY, CDR2 SVGEGT. The CDR3 is CASSYIHRAGGPHYNEQFF. The DNA for the CDR3 is TGTGCCAGCAGTTACATCCATCGGGCGGGCGGCCCCCACTACAATGAGCAGTTCTTC.

This clone was counted a single time. The chain links TRBV6-4 to TRBJ2-1, with D perhaps matching TRBD2 (7 bases). The CDR3 is 15 residues long. Trimming removed 3 bases from V and 7 bases from J, with 16 bases in between. Germline assignment: CDR1 MRHNA and CDR2 SNTAGT. The CDR3 DNA reads TGTGCCAGCAGTGAATCGGCAGGGGAGGGGAATGAGCAGTTCTTC. Translated: CASSESAGEGNEQFF.

V is TRBV9 and J is TRBJ1-1; TRBD1 is a possible D gene (6 bases). CDR1 SGDLS and CDR2 YYNGEE come from the germline V gene. This CDR3 is 14 amino acids long. Trimming cost V 0 bases and J 4 bases, with 10 bases left between them. CDR3 DNA: TGTGCCAGCAGCGTAGTACAGGGAATCACTGAAGCTTTCTTT. Translated: CASSVVQGITEAFF.

V gene TRBV3-1 (or the pseudogene TRBV3-2) combines with J gene TRBJ1-6, with D perhaps matching TRBD1 (6 bases). Trimming shortened V by 1 base and J by 9 bases, and 13 bases separated the two germline ends. CDR3 length equals 15 residues. The germline V gene has CDR1 LGHDT and CDR2 YNNKEL (reference sequence). CDR3 region: CASSQAQQGSSPLHF. CDR3 nucleotide sequence: TGTGCCAGCAGCCAAGCCCAACAGGGCTCTTCACCCCTCCACTTT.

The V gene is TRBV19, the J gene TRBJ1-5; TRBD1 might be the D (6 bases). With 4 bases removed from V and 2 bases from J, the gap between germline ends came to 15 bases. This CDR3 has 16 amino acids. CDR1 LNHDA and CDR2 SQIVND come from the germline V gene (reference sequence). The CDR3 sequence: CASSTKTGPGNQPQHF. CDR3 DNA sequence: TGTGCCAGTAGTACGAAAACAGGGCCTGGCAATCAGCCCCAGCATTTT. The variable domain in full, completed from reference TRBV19 and TRBJ1-5, reads DGGITQSPKYLFRKEGQNVTLSCEQNLNHDAMYWYRQDPGQGLRLIYYSQIVNDFQKGDIAEGYSVSREKKESFPLTVTSAQKNPTAFYLCASSTKTGPGNQPQHFGDGTRLSIL.

The CDR3 loop is CASSSRQGTNQPQHF. As DNA, the CDR3 is TGTGCCAGCAGCAGCCGACAGGGGACCAATCAGCCCCAGCATTTT. The J gene is TRBJ1-5, the V gene TRBV7-2; 8 bases map to TRBD1. This CDR3 region has 15 residues. CDR1 is SGHTA and CDR2 is FQGNSA in the germline V gene. The V segment lost 5 bases and the J segment 3 bases; nucleotides outside the gene matches: 6.

The genes are TRBV11-2 and TRBJ2-7; 11 bases line up with TRBD1. The germline CDR1 and CDR2 sequences are SGHAT and FQNNGV. V shed 4 bases, J shed 1 base, and the junction held 6 bases outside the gene matches. The CDR3 covers 16 residues. CDR3 amino acids: CASSWSGTGGSYEQYF. The DNA for the CDR3 is TGTGCCAGCAGCTGGTCCGGGACAGGGGGTTCCTACGAGCAGTACTTC.

This clone has a single count. The chain carries TRBV30 and TRBJ1-1; D gene uncertain. Per germline, CDR1 GTSNPN and CDR2 SVGIG (reference sequence). Trimming shortened V by 2 bases and J by 3 bases, and 7 bases separated the two germline ends. The CDR3 runs to 12 residues. Here the CDR3 reads CAWSPVYTEAFF. The CDR3 DNA is TGTGCCTGGAGTCCAGTCTACACTGAAGCTTTCTTT.

The rearrangement joins TRBV5-1 to TRBJ1-1; possible D gene TRBD1, 6 bases. The CDR3 is 17 residues long. Per the germline V gene, CDR1 is SGHRS and CDR2 is YFSETQ. V was cut by 5 bases and J by 0 bases, with 20 bases left in between. CDR3 in DNA: TGCGCCAGCAGATTTACGGGGGGCGTCCCCATGAACACTGAAGCTTTCTTT. Encoded protein: CASRFTGGVPMNTEAFF. Full variable domain (missing parts from reference TRBV5-1 and TRBJ1-1): KAGVTQTPRYLIKTRGQQVTLSCSPISGHRSVSWYQQTPGQGLQFLFEYFSETQRNKGNFPGRFSGRQFSNSRSEMNVSTLELGDSALYLCASRFTGGVPMNTEAFFGQGTRLTVV.

V is TRBV5-1 and J is TRBJ2-5; 9 positions match TRBD2. Per the germline V gene, CDR1 is SGHRS and CDR2 is YFSETQ. The CDR3 length is 15 residues. Unmatched junction bases numbered 7, after V lost 2 bases and J lost 5 bases. CDR3 sequence (DNA): TGCGCCAGCAGCTTCGGTAGCGGGAGTCACGAGACCCAGTACTTC. Amino acids: CASSFGSGSHETQYF.

The chain links TRBV7-8 to TRBJ2-1, with D possibly matching TRBD1 (6 bases). CDR3 size: 14 residues. From germline, CDR1 is SGHVS and CDR2 FQNEAQ. The ends were cut back, 8 bases at V and 4 bases at J, with 15 bases in the middle. CDR3 in DNA: TGTGCCAGCGCCTTAGGGGGAGCGTACAATGAGCAGTTCTTC. Protein sequence: CASALGGAYNEQFF. Supplemented by reference TRBV7-8 and TRBJ2-1, the full variable domain reads GAGVSQSPRYKVAKRGQDVALRCDPISGHVSLFWYQQALGQGPEFLTYFQNEAQLDKSGLPSDRFFAERPEGSVSTLKIQRTQQEDSAVYLCASALGGAYNEQFFGPGTRLTVL.

The gene calls are TRBV6-5 and TRBJ2-7; D possibly corresponds to TRBD2 (5 bases). Trimming took off 2 bases at V and 5 bases at J, with 13 bases between the two ends. Germline-derived CDR1 and CDR2 are MNHEY and SVGAGI. This CDR3 comprises 14 residues. The CDR3 protein is CASSYRTPRDEQYF. CDR3 in DNA: TGTGCCAGCAGTTACCGTACTCCGCGGGACGAGCAGTACTTC.

The genes are TRBV7-9 and TRBJ2-5; D is possibly TRBD2 (5 bases). This CDR3 has 14 residues. V lost 2 bases, J lost 1 base, and 8 bases lay in between. The germline CDR1 and CDR2 sequences are SEHNR and FQNEAQ (reference sequence). The CDR3 spells CASSLPEGQETQYF. As DNA, the CDR3 is TGTGCCAGCAGCTTACCTGAGGGCCAAGAGACCCAGTACTTC.

The chain combines TRBV15 with TRBJ2-3; 7 bases fit TRBD2. V dropped 5 bases and J dropped 6; count of bases not matched to a gene: 14. CDR1 LNHNV and CDR2 YYDKDF come from the germline V gene (reference sequence). The CDR3 loop spans 16 amino acids. CDR3 bases: TGTGCCACCAGCCGTAGGACCTCGCCACTAGCGGATACGCAGTATTTT. Its translation is CATSRRTSPLADTQYF.

This rearrangement joins TRBV6-6 to TRBJ2-2; TRBD1 matches 7 bases. This CDR3 region has 15 residues. Germline lookup yields CDR1 MNHNY and CDR2 SVGAGI (reference sequence). V lost 5 bases and J lost 5; bases outside the gene matches: 8. This CDR3 reads CASSRGQGETGELFF. CDR3 DNA: TGTGCCAGCAGTAGGGGGCAGGGGGAAACCGGGGAGCTGTTTTTT.

The CDR3 sequence is CASSPFILKDVTDQETQYF. The CDR3 nucleotides are TGTGCCAGCTCACCATTCATCTTAAAAGACGTGACAGACCAAGAGACCCAGTACTTC. This rearrangement joins TRBV18 to TRBJ2-5, with a possible D match to TRBD1 (5 bases). This CDR3 has 19 residues. From germline, CDR1 is KGHSH and CDR2 LQKENI. V shed 2 bases and J shed 0 bases, with 22 bases lying between them.

This sequence joins TRBV3-1 (or the pseudogene TRBV3-2) and TRBJ2-3, with TRBD2 identical over 9 bases. The CDR3 totals 16 residues. Germline V CDR1 and CDR2: LGHDT, YNNKEL (reference sequence). V trimming: 4 bases; J trimming: 4 bases; junction bases outside the gene matches: 9. The CDR3 loop is CASSRSASGEADTQYF. The CDR3 coding sequence is TGTGCCAGCAGCCGCTCTGCTAGCGGGGAGGCAGATACGCAGTATTTT.